This T cell receptor (beta chain) was documented in a study of cytomegalovirus exposure and HLA in healthy donors. As for the study in general: T cells numbering about 179 million yielded fewer than 140 million unique TCR beta sequences in an earlier analysis.

The PCR had 60 Vbeta and 13 Jbeta primers. Clones were read by immunoSEQ multiplex PCR, and TCRdb kept only the in-frame ones, dropping some. The sample has roughly 80,000 clones, approximately 67% seen once. Germline values: CDR1 LNHDA, CDR2 SQIVND (reference sequence). The ends lost 6 bases at V and 5 bases at J; junction bases unmatched: 7. The CDR3 extends over 15 amino acids. This clone came up a few times. The target antigen is unknown. These donors counted as nominally healthy when sampled, but unrecorded immune exposures were likely. Whole-study results and caveats: In vitro data verified a few CMV-associated chains as specific for CMV antigens.

This clonotype originated in a male donor in good health and CMV-seropositive. Sequencing used PBMCs. This rearrangement joins TRBV19 to TRBJ2-1, with 10 bases that match TRBD1. Written as DNA, the CDR3 is TGTGCCAGTAGAACCGGGACAGGGGTCGACAATGAGCAGTTCTTC. Translated, it gives CASRTGTGVDNEQFF.